This entry concerns a single TCR beta chain. The antigen remains unidentified. Next came a second PCR, run for about 7 to 12 cycles, which used a sample-barcoded 5' primer along with a J-beta primer mix. TCRdb re-derived calls from the 5' RACE reads in MiXCR, one entry per CDR3 protein. The sample consists of about 730,000 distinct CDR3 sequences, roughly 43% of them appearing once. The sample is drawn from a study of blood T cells in healthy people across ages. The CDR3 has 15 residues. Germline V gene sequence: CDR1 SGHTA, CDR2 FQGNSA. Trimming cost V 3 bases and J 2 bases, with 14 bases left between them. Broader study findings: Higher diversity and more naive CD4+ cells were features of long-lived donors, compared to aged donors. What prevented conclusive comparison of naive and antigen-experienced cells was that PBMCs were unsorted.

Input material: blood. The chain combines TRBV7-2 with TRBJ2-7, with D uncertain. The source is a woman between 55 and 75 years old in good health. In DNA form, the CDR3 reads TGTGCCAGCAGCTTCCGGGCCACCACTACCTACGAGCAGTACTTC. Encoded protein: CASSFRATTTYEQYF.